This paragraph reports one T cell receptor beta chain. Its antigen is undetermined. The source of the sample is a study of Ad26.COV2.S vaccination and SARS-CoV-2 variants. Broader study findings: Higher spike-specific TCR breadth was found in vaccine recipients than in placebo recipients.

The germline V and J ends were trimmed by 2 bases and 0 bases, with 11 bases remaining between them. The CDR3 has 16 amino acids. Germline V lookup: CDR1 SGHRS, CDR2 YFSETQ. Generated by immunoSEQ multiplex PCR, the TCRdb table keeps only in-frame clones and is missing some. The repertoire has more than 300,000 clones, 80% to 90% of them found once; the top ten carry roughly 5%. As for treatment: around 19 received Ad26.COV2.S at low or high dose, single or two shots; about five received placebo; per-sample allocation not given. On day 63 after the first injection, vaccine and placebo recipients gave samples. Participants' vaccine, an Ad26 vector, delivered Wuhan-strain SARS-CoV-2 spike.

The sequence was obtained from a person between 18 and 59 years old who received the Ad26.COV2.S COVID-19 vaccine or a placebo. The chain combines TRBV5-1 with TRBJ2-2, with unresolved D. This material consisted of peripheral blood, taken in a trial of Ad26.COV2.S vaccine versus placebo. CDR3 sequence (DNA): TGCGCCAGCAGCTTTCGGGTCGAGGCGAACACCGGGGAGCTGTTTTTT. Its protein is CASSFRVEANTGELFF.